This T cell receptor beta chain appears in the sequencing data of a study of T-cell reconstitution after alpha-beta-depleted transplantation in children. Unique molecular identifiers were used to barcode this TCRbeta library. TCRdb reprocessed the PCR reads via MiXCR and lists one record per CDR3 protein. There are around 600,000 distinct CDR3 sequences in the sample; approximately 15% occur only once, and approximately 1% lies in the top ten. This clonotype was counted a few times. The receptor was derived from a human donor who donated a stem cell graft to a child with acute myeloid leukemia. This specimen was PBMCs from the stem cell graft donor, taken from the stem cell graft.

The DNA for the CDR3 is TGTGCCACCCTAGGACAGGGAGTATCCTACGAGCAGTACTTC. The encoded protein is CATLGQGVSYEQYF. The rearrangement joins TRBV6-1 to TRBJ2-7; 8 nucleotides agree with TRBD1. This CDR3 spans 14 amino acids. CDR1 is MNHNS and CDR2 is SASEGT in the germline V gene. After removal of 10 bases from V and 1 base from J, the junction contained 9 bases not matched to a gene.